Below, one TCR beta chain is given with its context. These data are taken from a study of blood T cell repertoires in COVID-19. Overall study context: Acute and convalescent COVID-19 samples came from the United States, Italy and Spain. From T cells, B-cell-depleted T cells, or PBMCs came the material, which was cDNA or gDNA.

Authors' processing steps: Amplifying reference gene primers gave estimates of nucleated cell counts. Generated by immunoSEQ multiplex PCR, the TCRdb table keeps only in-frame clones and is missing some. V and J calls and clone size come straight from that table; D and trimming were deduced from the DNA. The sample includes approximately 81,000 clones, 91% seen only once; the top ten take under 2.5%. Trimming removed 1 base from V and 5 bases from J, with 15 bases in between. The CDR3 sequence is 16 residues long. CDR1 and CDR2 (germline): MNHEY, SVGAGI. The source of this sequence is a woman between 45 and 65 years old in a cohort sampled during active COVID-19. The sequencing sample was made of peripheral blood. The rearrangement joins TRBV6-5 to TRBJ2-1; perhaps TRBD1 as D (6 bases). CDR3 nucleotides: TGTGCCAGCAGTTACTTCGAACCGGGACAAAACAATGAGCAGTTCTTC. Protein product: CASSYFEPGQNNEQFF.